Listed below are T cell receptor beta chains from one sample, sequenced in a study of blood T cells in healthy people across ages. TCRdb called the 5' RACE reads again in MiXCR, with one record for every CDR3 protein. Altogether around 650,000 distinct CDR3 sequences are present, about a third being singletons, with the ten largest covering 15%. The material sequenced was blood. The receptors originated from an elderly woman in good health. CDR3s include the opening cysteine and the closing phenylalanine or tryptophan. A D gene is named only where the DNA matches it firmly. The size field is filled for only some rows; it gives once, few, many or a size class.

D gene,V gene,clone size,J gene,CDR3 DNA,CDR3 protein
.,TRBV18,.,TRBJ1-2,TGTGCCAGCTCGGATCGACAAGTCTATGGCTACACCTTC,CASSDRQVYGYTF
.,TRBV5-1,many,TRBJ2-7,TGCGCCAGCAGCTCCGACTCCCCGATTGACGAGCAGTACTTC,CASSSDSPIDEQYF
TRBD2,TRBV20-1,many,TRBJ2-7,TGCAGTGCTACCTCTAGCGGGCGTCCTATCGAGCAGTACTTC,CSATSSGRPIEQYF
.,TRBV21-1,many,TRBJ2-7,TGTGCCAGCAGCACCCAAGGGGGGGGAACCACCTACGAGCAGTACTTC,CASSTQGGGTTYEQYF
TRBD1,TRBV10-3,many,TRBJ2-7,TGTGCCATCAGTGACCGGGACAGGGAGGCCTACGAGCAGTACTTC,CAISDRDREAYEQYF
TRBD1,TRBV6-6,.,TRBJ2-7,TGTGCCAGTAACTGGACAGGGGTGGCCTACGAGCAGTACTTC,CASNWTGVAYEQYF
.,TRBV18,few,TRBJ2-7,TGTGCCAGCTCGCCCTCAGCGGGTGGATCCTACGAGCAGTACTTC,CASSPSAGGSYEQYF
TRBD1,TRBV7-2,.,TRBJ1-5,TGTGCCAGCAGCTTAGTAACAGGGGGGGGCCAGCCCCAGCATTTT,CASSLVTGGGQPQHF
.,TRBV10-3,many,TRBJ2-7,TGTGCGGGCTCAGGGTTAGGGTACGAGCAGTACTTC,CAGSGLGYEQYF
.,TRBV7-9,many,TRBJ1-2,TGTGCCAGCAGCTTAGCGGTGGGGAACTCAAAGTACTACACCTTC,CASSLAVGNSKYYTF
.,TRBV6-1,many,TRBJ2-3,TGTGCCAGCAGTGATTCCCCCTATAGCACAGATACGCAGTATTTT,CASSDSPYSTDTQYF
TRBD2,TRBV4-2,many,TRBJ2-1,TGTGCCAGCAGTCGCAACGTCGGGGGGGATTACAATGAGCAGTTCTTC,CASSRNVGGDYNEQFF
TRBD2,TRBV9,many,TRBJ2-1,TGTGCCAGCACCGGTGGACTAGCGGGTGGTGAGCAGTTCTTC,CASTGGLAGGEQFF
.,TRBV24-1,.,TRBJ2-4,TGTGCCACCAATAATCCAATGCGGACTGAAAACACTCAGTACTTC,CATNNPMRTENTQYF
TRBD1,TRBV4-2,many,TRBJ2-1,TGTGCCAGCAGCCAGGTAGCAGGGGGCGTGAGTGGTGAGCAGTTCTTC,CASSQVAGGVSGEQFF
.,TRBV7-9,many,TRBJ2-7,TGTGCCAGCAGCCCAACGGCGGCGACAATTCCCCACGAGCAGTACTTC,CASSPTAATIPHEQYF
TRBD2,TRBV4-3,many,TRBJ2-3,TGCGCCAGCAGCCGCCGGACTAGCGGGACAAGGGATACGCAGTATTTT,CASSRRTSGTRDTQYF
.,TRBV11-1,few,TRBJ2-2,TGTGCCAGCAGCCCCAGACGGGAGCGGGAGCTGTTTTTT,CASSPRRERELFF
TRBD1,TRBV18,few,TRBJ1-2,TGTGCCAGCTCAACTACAGGGGGCGCAGACTATGGCTACACCTTC,CASSTTGGADYGYTF
TRBD2,TRBV29-1,many,TRBJ2-3,TGCAGCGTTGTGGGACTAGCGGGGGGGATGACAGATACGCAGTATTTT,CSVVGLAGGMTDTQYF
.,TRBV12-3/TRBV12-4,.,TRBJ2-3,TGTGCCAGCAGAGTGATAGCAGATACGCAGTATTTT,CASRVIADTQYF
.,TRBV3-1,.,TRBJ2-7,TGTGCCAGCAGCCATCAATTAGCGGACTCCTACGAGCAGTACTTC,CASSHQLADSYEQYF
TRBD2,TRBV9,many,TRBJ2-1,TGTGCCAGCAGCGGAGTAGCGGGGGCGCCTAGTAATGAGCAGTTCTTC,CASSGVAGAPSNEQFF